This TCR beta chain is from a study of neoadjuvant anti-PD-1 for oral cavity cancer. Study context: Most patients had three to four biweekly doses of 3 mg/kg nivolumab before resection.

Germline values: CDR1 MGHRA, CDR2 YSYEKL. Trimming removed 4 bases from V and 6 bases from J, with 12 bases in between. This CDR3 spans 14 amino acids. Produced via immunoSEQ multiplex PCR; TCRdb's table is partial and in-frame only. The profile covers fewer than 10,000 clones, with 60% to 80% appearing a single time and 3% to 4.5% taken by the ten largest. Time point specified: after neoadjuvant nivolumab, at surgical resection. This clone came up a few times. This sample comprised PBMCs, obtained after nivolumab (anti-PD-1) treatment. This sequence joins TRBV4-1 and TRBJ2-2; no firm D call. The clonotype comes from a person aged 40 to 85 with oral cavity squamous cell carcinoma. The CDR3 coding sequence is TGCGCCAGCAGCCTATCATCTAGGGCCGGGGAGCTGTTTTTT. Residues: CASSLSSRAGELFF.